Here is one T cell receptor beta chain with its context. The antigen remains undetermined. Deep-level settings were used for running the assay. The DNA input per sorted-subset replicate PCR was about 0.2 ug, corresponding to some 30,000 T cell genomes. As processed by the authors: In the immunoSEQ data, sequences were junction-only and lacked quality scores, so filtering differed. The repertoire was sequenced with immunoSEQ multiplex PCR; TCRdb's copy has only in-frame clones and lacks some. From that table come the V and J calls and clone size; the DNA was used to work out D and trimming. Of under 1 million clones listed, roughly 96% are singletons. CD45RO negativity and positive selection for CCR7 defined naive CD8 cells, a population that excluded terminally differentiated effector memory CD45RA+ cells. These data are taken from a study of shared clonotypes between healthy human individuals. Notes on the study in general: Roughly 5% was the fraction of naive CD4 clonotypes found shared across a few donors.

The sample taken for sequencing was naive CD8+ T cells sorted from blood. The sequence came from a man younger than 45 in good health.

CDR3 bases: TGTGCCAGCGCCTGGATCCAGGGGGCGCACGAGCAGTACTTC. It yields the protein CASAWIQGAHEQYF. The chain carries TRBV7-9 and TRBJ2-7, with 8 bases lining up with TRBD1. The germline CDR1 and CDR2 sequences are SEHNR and FQNEAQ (reference sequence). The CDR3 covers 14 residues. V was clipped by 8 bases and J by 5 bases; unmatched bases: 11.